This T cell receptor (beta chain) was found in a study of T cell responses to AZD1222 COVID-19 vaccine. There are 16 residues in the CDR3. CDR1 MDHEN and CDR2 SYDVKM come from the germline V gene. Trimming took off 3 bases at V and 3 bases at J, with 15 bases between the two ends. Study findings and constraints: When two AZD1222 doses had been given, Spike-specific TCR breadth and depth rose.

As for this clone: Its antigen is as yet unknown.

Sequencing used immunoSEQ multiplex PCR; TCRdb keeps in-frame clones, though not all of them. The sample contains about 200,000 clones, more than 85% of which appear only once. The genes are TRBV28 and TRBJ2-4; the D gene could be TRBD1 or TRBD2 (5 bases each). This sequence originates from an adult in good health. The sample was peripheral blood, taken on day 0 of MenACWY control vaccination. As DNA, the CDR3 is TGTGCCAGCAGTTTGACGGGGCCTAGGGTCAAAAACATTCAGTACTTC. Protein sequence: CASSLTGPRVKNIQYF.